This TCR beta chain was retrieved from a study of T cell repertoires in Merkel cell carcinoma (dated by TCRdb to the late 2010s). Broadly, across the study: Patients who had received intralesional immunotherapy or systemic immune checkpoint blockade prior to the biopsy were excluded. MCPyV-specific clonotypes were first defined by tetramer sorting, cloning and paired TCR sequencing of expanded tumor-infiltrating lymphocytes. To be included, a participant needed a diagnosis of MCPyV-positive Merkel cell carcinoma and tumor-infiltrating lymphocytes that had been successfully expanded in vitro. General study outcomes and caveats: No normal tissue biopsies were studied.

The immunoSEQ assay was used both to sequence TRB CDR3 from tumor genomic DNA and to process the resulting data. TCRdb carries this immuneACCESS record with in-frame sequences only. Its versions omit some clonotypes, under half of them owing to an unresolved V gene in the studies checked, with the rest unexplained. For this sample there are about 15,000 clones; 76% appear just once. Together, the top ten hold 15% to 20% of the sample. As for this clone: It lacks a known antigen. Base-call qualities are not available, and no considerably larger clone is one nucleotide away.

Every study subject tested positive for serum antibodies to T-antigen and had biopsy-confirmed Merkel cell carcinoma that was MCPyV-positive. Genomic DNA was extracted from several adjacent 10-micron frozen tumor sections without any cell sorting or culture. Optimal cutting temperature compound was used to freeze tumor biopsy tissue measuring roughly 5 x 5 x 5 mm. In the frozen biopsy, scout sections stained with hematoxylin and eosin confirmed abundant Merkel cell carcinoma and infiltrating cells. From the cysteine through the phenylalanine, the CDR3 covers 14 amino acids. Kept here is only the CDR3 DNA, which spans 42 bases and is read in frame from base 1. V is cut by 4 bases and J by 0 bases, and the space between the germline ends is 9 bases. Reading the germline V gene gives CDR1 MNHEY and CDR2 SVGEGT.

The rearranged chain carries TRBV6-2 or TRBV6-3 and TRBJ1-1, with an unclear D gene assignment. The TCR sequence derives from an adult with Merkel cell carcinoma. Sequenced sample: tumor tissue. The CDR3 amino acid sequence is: CASSSGSLNTEAFF. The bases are TGTGCCAGCAGTTCCGGGTCGCTGAACACTGAAGCTTTCTTT.